These 23 T cell receptor beta chains originate from one sample sequenced in a study of Ad26.COV2.S vaccination and SARS-CoV-2 variants. TCRdb keeps only in-frame clones here, not all; method: immunoSEQ multiplex PCR. The top ten clones hold 10% to 15% of a sample with roughly 450,000 clones, 75% to 95% of them seen once. The treatment denotes: 15 to 20 received Ad26.COV2.S at low or high dose, single or two shots; roughly five received placebo; per-sample allocation not given. Specimens were obtained on day 63 following the first vaccine or placebo injection. The sample in question was peripheral blood, obtained in a trial of Ad26.COV2.S vaccine versus placebo. These receptors originate from a person between 18 and 65 years old who received the Ad26.COV2.S COVID-19 vaccine or a placebo.

The chain recombines TRBV7-2 with TRBJ2-1; 14 nucleotides line up with TRBD2. The germline CDR1 and CDR2 sequences are SGHTA and FQGNSA. V lost 0 bases, J lost 6 bases, and 1 base stayed unmatched. This CDR3 region has 16 residues. The CDR3 DNA is TGTGCCAGCAGCTTAGCGGGACTAGCGGGGGTCAATGAGCAGTTCTTC. Its protein is CASSLAGLAGVNEQFF.

The chain has TRBV11-2 and TRBJ1-2; perhaps TRBD1 as D (5 bases). V was trimmed by 4 bases and J by 6 bases, leaving 18 bases between them. The CDR3 runs to 15 residues. Germline V gene lookup returns CDR1 SGHAT and CDR2 FQNNGV. The DNA for the CDR3 is TGTGCCAGCAGCTCCCTGAGTGGGGGGAGGGATGGCTACACCTTC. As protein: CASSSLSGGRDGYTF.

This clone was recorded only once. The chain uses TRBV9 and TRBJ1-1, with 7 positions matching TRBD1. The J segment lost 2 bases and the V segment lost 4 bases, leaving 11 bases of the junction unmatched. The CDR3 covers 16 residues. In germline, CDR1 is SGDLS, CDR2 YYNGEE. The chain's CDR3 is CASSTGTAFLNTEAFF. DNA of the CDR3: TGTGCCAGCAGCACCGGGACAGCCTTCCTTAACACTGAAGCTTTCTTT. Full variable domain (outside the CDR3, taken from reference TRBV9 and TRBJ1-1): DSGVTQTPKHLITATGQRVTLRCSPRSGDLSVYWYQQSLDQGLQFLIQYYNGEERAKGNILERFSAQQFPDLHSELNLSSLELGDSALYFCASSTGTAFLNTEAFFGQGTRLTVV.

The CDR3 DNA reads as TGTGCCAGCAGCCCCAGACTAGCGGCAACCTACGAGCAGTACTTC. Amino acid sequence: CASSPRLAATYEQYF. V gene TRBV7-2 combines with J gene TRBJ2-7; 9 bases are a match to TRBD2. The ends lost 5 bases at V and 2 bases at J; junction bases unmatched: 7. The CDR3 is 15 residues long. CDR1 and CDR2 from the germline V gene are SGHTA and FQGNSA.

The chain combines TRBV29-1 with TRBJ2-5, with 9 bases that match TRBD2. The junction had 11 bases not matched to a gene; V was cut back by 1 base and J by 5 bases. Looked up from germline, CDR1 is SQVTM and CDR2 is ANQGSEA. The CDR3 extends over 16 amino acids. The CDR3 DNA reads TGCAGCGTTGAAGGTTTAGCGGGGGAGACGGGTGAGACCCAGTACTTC. Its protein product is CSVEGLAGETGETQYF. Filled out from reference TRBV29-1 and TRBJ2-5, the complete variable domain reads SAVISQKPSRDICQRGTSLTIQCQVDSQVTMMFWYRQQPGQSLTLIATANQGSEATYESGFVIDKFPISRPNLTFSTLTVSNMSPEDSSIYLCSVEGLAGETGETQYFGPGTRLLVL.

Only one count was recorded for this clone. The chain uses TRBV5-6 and TRBJ1-2; maybe TRBD1 (6 bases). V gave up 4 bases and J gave up 7 bases, with 14 bases separating them. CDR3 length equals 13 residues. Germline assignment: CDR1 SGHDT and CDR2 YYEEEE. For the CDR3, the DNA is TGTGCCAGCAGCGCAACAGGGCCCGGTGGCTACACCTTC. This sequence encodes CASSATGPGGYTF.

This chain links TRBV29-1 with TRBJ1-2; 9 positions match TRBD1. The CDR3 covers 13 residues. Germline CDR1 reads SQVTM; CDR2 reads ANQGSEA. With V trimmed by 7 bases and J by 1 base, 4 bases remained unmatched. The CDR3 region is CSADRGINYGYTF. In nucleotides, the CDR3 is TGCAGCGCTGACAGGGGGATTAACTATGGCTACACCTTC.

The chain carries TRBV28 and TRBJ1-4; 7 nucleotides line up with TRBD1. Per the germline V gene, CDR1 is MDHEN and CDR2 is SYDVKM. The CDR3 length is 15 residues. V shed 5 bases, J shed 8 bases, and the junction held 11 bases outside the gene matches. CDR3 amino acids: CASSLRQGLGEKLFF. CDR3 DNA sequence: TGTGCCAGCAGTCTAAGACAGGGACTAGGCGAAAAACTGTTTTTT.

This clone was detected only once. This sequence joins TRBV10-3 and TRBJ2-5; either TRBD1 or TRBD2 may supply D (5 bases each). V lost 4 bases to trimming and J lost 2 bases, with 11 bases between them. CDR3 length: 14 residues. In germline, CDR1 is ENHRY, CDR2 SYGVKD. The CDR3 spells CAISGTGTQETQYF. DNA for the CDR3: TGTGCCATCAGTGGGACTGGGACGCAAGAGACCCAGTACTTC.

This rearrangement joins TRBV5-6 to TRBJ1-1, with a tentative D call TRBD1 (5 bases). The germline V gene has CDR1 SGHDT and CDR2 YYEEEE. Trimming shortened V by 3 bases and J by 1 base, and 13 bases separated the two germline ends. The CDR3 has 15 amino acids. In DNA, the CDR3 is TGTGCCAGCAGCTCACTGAGGGGCTCGAACACTGAAGCTTTCTTT. This sequence encodes CASSSLRGSNTEAFF.

This chain joins TRBV5-1 and TRBJ2-3; 8 bases map to TRBD2. J lost 5 bases, V lost 1 base, and 9 bases had no gene match. Germline V gene data show CDR1 as SGHRS and CDR2 as YFSETQ. CDR3 length equals 16 residues. The CDR3 DNA reads as TGCGCCAGCAGCTTGTCTCTCCAGCGGGAGTTAGATACGCAGTATTTT. It is translated as CASSLSLQRELDTQYF.

V and J are TRBV5-1 and TRBJ2-5; 9 positions match TRBD1. After removal of 4 bases from V and 2 bases from J, the junction contained 9 bases not matched to a gene. The CDR3 has 16 residues. Germline V lookup: CDR1 SGHRS, CDR2 YFSETQ. CDR3 loop: CASSEPGQGGQETQYF. In nucleotides, the CDR3 is TGCGCCAGCAGCGAACCGGGACAGGGCGGGCAAGAGACCCAGTACTTC.

This chain joins TRBV3-1 (or the pseudogene TRBV3-2) and TRBJ2-7; D gene uncertain. The V end lost 4 bases, the J end lost 2 bases, and 9 bases lay between the germline ends. This CDR3 is 13 amino acids long. Germline lookup yields CDR1 LGHDT and CDR2 YNNKEL (reference sequence). The chain's CDR3 is CASSPSSAYEQYF. The CDR3 DNA follows: TGTGCCAGCAGCCCATCCTCCGCCTACGAGCAGTACTTC.

The genes are TRBV9 and TRBJ2-3; possible D gene TRBD1, 6 bases. The CDR3 has 15 amino acids. CDR1 is SGDLS, CDR2 YYNGEE, per germline. V lost 0 bases and J 6 bases, leaving 14 bases between the germline ends. CDR3 loop: CASSVDQGLRDTQYF. CDR3 DNA sequence: TGTGCCAGCAGCGTAGACCAGGGGCTGAGGGATACGCAGTATTTT.

The rearrangement joins TRBV21-1 to TRBJ2-1; the D segment call TRBD2 is taken from the table without a DNA check. TRBV21-1 corresponds to a pseudogene. The CDR3 extends over 16 amino acids. The CDR3 bases are TGTGCCAGCAGCAAAAAAAAAGGACTAGAAGACAATGAGCAGTTCTTC. Protein sequence: CASSKKKGLEDNEQFF.

The rearrangement uses TRBV20-1 and TRBJ2-7; D gene ambiguous. Trimming stripped 4 bases from V and 5 bases from J, with 9 bases between. CDR3 length: 11 amino acids. CDR1 is DFQATT, CDR2 SNEGSKA, per germline (reference sequence). In DNA form, the CDR3 reads TGCAGTGCTATGAACATGGACGAGCAGTACTTC. Translating gives CSAMNMDEQYF.

The chain is built from TRBV6-6 and TRBJ1-5; D might be TRBD1 (5 bases). Deletions cut 1 base from V and 5 bases from J, with 9 bases between. CDR1 is MNHNY and CDR2 is SVGAGI in the germline V gene (reference sequence). The length of the CDR3 is 14 residues. CDR3 loop: CASSYWGRDQPQHF. CDR3 bases: TGTGCCAGCAGTTACTGGGGACGAGATCAGCCCCAGCATTTT.

V is TRBV3-1 (or the pseudogene TRBV3-2) and J is TRBJ2-3; possible D gene TRBD1, 6 bases. The CDR3 is 16 amino acids. CDR1 LGHDT and CDR2 YNNKEL come from the germline V gene (reference sequence). The ends were cut back, 0 bases at V and 6 bases at J, with 16 bases in the middle. The CDR3 sequence is CASSQDTGQVVDTQYF. CDR3 DNA sequence: TGTGCCAGCAGCCAAGATACAGGGCAGGTTGTCGATACGCAGTATTTT.

The rearrangement uses TRBV3-1 (or the pseudogene TRBV3-2) and TRBJ2-3; 8 bases agree with TRBD1. The CDR3 is made up of 16 amino acids. CDR1 is LGHDT and CDR2 is YNNKEL in the germline V gene (reference sequence). V lost 4 bases, J lost 3 bases, and 9 bases stayed unmatched. DNA of the CDR3: TGTGCCAGCAGCCGGTATCCGAGACAGGGGACAGATACGCAGTATTTT. Translation: CASSRYPRQGTDTQYF.

The chain combines TRBV5-5 with TRBJ2-7; D is perhaps TRBD1 (6 bases). The germline gives CDR1 SGHKS, CDR2 YYEKEE (reference sequence). The CDR3 has 16 residues. The V and J ends lost 5 bases and 0 bases respectively, with 18 bases between them. The CDR3 DNA sequence: TGTGCCAGCAGTTCGGCCGGGACAATGAACTCCTACGAGCAGTACTTC. Its protein is CASSSAGTMNSYEQYF.

This clone was seen a single time. The J gene is TRBJ2-1, the V gene TRBV10-3; 8 bases are a match to TRBD2. CDR3 length equals 14 residues. Germline-derived CDR1 and CDR2 are ENHRY and SYGVKD. J was trimmed by 7 bases and V by 4 bases; bases with no gene match: 6. DNA of the CDR3: TGTGCCATCAGTGGGACTAGCCCAGGGAATGAGCAGTTCTTC. Translated, it gives CAISGTSPGNEQFF.

This chain links TRBV7-3 with TRBJ1-2; D possibly corresponds to TRBD1 (6 bases). The CDR3 totals 13 residues. Per the germline V gene, CDR1 is SGHTA and CDR2 is FQGTGA. Trimming took 5 bases from V and 7 from J, leaving 14 bases between them. The CDR3 nucleotides are TGTGCCAGCAGCCGCACGAAAGGGGGTGGCTACACCTTC. Translated: CASSRTKGGGYTF.

The rearrangement uses TRBV7-3 and TRBJ1-5; 8 positions agree with TRBD1. The CDR3 runs to 13 residues. Per the germline V gene, CDR1 is SGHTA and CDR2 is FQGTGA. The ends lost 5 bases at V and 7 bases at J; junction bases unmatched: 4. CDR3 residues: CASSKDRDQPQHF. The CDR3 coding sequence is TGTGCCAGCAGCAAGGACAGGGACCAGCCCCAGCATTTT.